This TCR beta chain was observed in a study of blood T cell repertoires in COVID-19. Study overall: From T cells, B-cell-depleted T cells, or PBMCs came the material, which was cDNA or gDNA.

The method was immunoSEQ multiplex PCR; TCRdb's version includes in-frame clones alone and lacks a portion of them. Among roughly 380,000 clones listed, 89% were seen once. This TCR was recovered from a woman between 35 and 50 years old with COVID-19, enrolled during active disease. Sequencing was performed on peripheral blood.

CDR3 DNA sequence: TGTGCCAGCAGTCCGCGTCGGACTAGCCCCAATGAGCAGTTCTTC. Translated: CASSPRRTSPNEQFF. The chain couples TRBV27 to TRBJ2-1, with TRBD2 matching 8 bases. With 5 bases clipped from V and 6 bases from J, the junction kept 9 bases outside the gene matches. CDR1 MNHEY and CDR2 SMNVEV come from the germline V gene (reference sequence). CDR3 length: 15 residues.